One and the same sample provided the 28 T cell receptor beta chains below, sequenced in a study of prognosis after radiotherapy for stage I lung cancer. The TCR beta CDR3 region was amplified from genomic DNA, with two rounds of multiplex PCR being used for the amplification. Primers were specific to each TRBV and TRBJ gene in first-round PCR. TCRdb processed the multiplex PCR reads anew with MiXCR; each CDR3 protein has one entry. The sample holds some 25,000 distinct CDR3 sequences; 30% to 45% are singletons and the top ten take 62%. The specimen comprised PBMCs, sampled before or after stereotactic body radiation therapy (not recorded which). These receptors all stem from a donor of 50 years or more with non-small cell lung cancer.

Regarding this clonotype: This may stem from a read error, because a much larger clone lies one nucleotide away. The chain combines TRBV14 with TRBJ2-3; TRBD2 matches at 7 bases. The V and J ends lost 1 base and 6 bases, in that order; junction bases with no gene match: 7. Germline assignment: CDR1 SGHDN and CDR2 FVKESK. The CDR3 spans 15 residues. The CDR3 coding sequence is TGTGCCAGCAGCCAAGCCGGGACTATACTGGATACGCAGTATTTT. Translation gives CASSQAGTILDTQYF.

This clonotype counts as medium-sized (0.01 to 0.1%). J is TRBJ2-7 and V is TRBV20-1; tentatively, D is TRBD1 or TRBD2 (5 bases each). CDR1 and CDR2 from the germline V gene are DFQATT and SNEGSKA (reference sequence). The length of the CDR3 is 15 residues. Trimming took off 0 bases at V and 4 bases at J, with 16 bases between the two ends. CDR3 region: CSARDRAGSLYEQYF. As DNA, the CDR3 is TGCAGTGCTAGAGATCGCGCAGGGAGTCTGTACGAGCAGTACTTC.

This clonotype was observed a few times. The chain joins TRBV20-1 to TRBJ2-1; TRBD1 might be the D (6 bases). The CDR3 is made up of 16 amino acids. In germline, CDR1 is DFQATT, CDR2 SNEGSKA (reference sequence). Trimming shortened V by 5 bases and J by 4 bases, and 21 bases separated the two germline ends. The CDR3 is CSAVERSHRAYNEQFF. The CDR3 DNA reads as TGCAGTGCTGTTGAAAGGTCGCACAGGGCATACAATGAGCAGTTCTTC.

V gene TRBV19 combines with J gene TRBJ1-1; D not certain. Germline lookup yields CDR1 LNHDA and CDR2 SQIVND (reference sequence). The CDR3 length is 16 residues. V lost 7 bases and J 1 base, leaving 19 bases between the germline ends. In DNA, the CDR3 is TGTGCCAGTACCTTCTCAGAGACCTGGAGGAACACTGAAGCTTTCTTT. Residues: CASTFSETWRNTEAFF.

The genes are TRBV24-1 and TRBJ2-3; 8 positions agree with TRBD1. The V and J ends lost 5 bases and 11 bases, in that order; junction bases with no gene match: 8. The germline V gene encodes CDR1 KGHDR and CDR2 SFDVKD. This CDR3 is built from 13 residues. The CDR3 sequence: CATSVRQGMEQYF. The CDR3, as DNA: TGTGCCACCAGTGTTCGACAGGGGATGGAGCAGTATTTT.

About this clonotype itself: This could be a read error, since a much larger clone is one nucleotide away. The genes are TRBV9 and TRBJ2-3; no clear D gene. The CDR3 runs 11 residues. Germline CDR1 and CDR2: SGDLS and YYNGEE. The V gene lost 0 bases and the J gene lost 7 bases, with 3 bases spanning the gap. CDR3 residues: CASSVAYTQYF. The CDR3 region has the DNA TGTGCCAGCAGCGTAGCATATACGCAGTATTTT. Filled out from reference TRBV9 and TRBJ2-3, the complete variable domain reads DSGVTQTPKHLITATGQRVTLRCSPRSGDLSVYWYQQSLDQGLQFLIQYYNGEERAKGNILERFSAQQFPDLHSELNLSSLELGDSALYFCASSVAYTQYFGPGTRLTVL.

About this clonotype: Just one base apart from a much larger clone, this may be a read error. The chain uses TRBV20-1 and TRBJ2-1, with D tentatively TRBD1 or TRBD2 (5 bases each). Germline loops: CDR1 DFQATT, CDR2 SNEGSKA (reference sequence). The V and J ends lost 6 bases and 0 bases respectively, with 15 bases between them. This CDR3 spans 15 amino acids. The CDR3 spells CSAGLAGSSYNEQFF. The CDR3 region has the DNA TGCAGTGCAGGCCTCGCAGGGAGCTCCTACAATGAGCAGTTCTTC.

This clonotype was found many times. The CDR3: CASSWNRGRAGNTIYF. DNA for the CDR3: TGTGCCAGCAGCTGGAACAGGGGACGTGCTGGAAACACCATATATTTT. The gene calls are TRBV13 and TRBJ1-3; 7 bases fit TRBD1. Germline V CDR1 and CDR2: PRHDT, FYEKMQ (reference sequence). The CDR3 loop spans 16 amino acids. Germline trimming cut 4 bases from V and 2 bases from J; bases unmatched to any gene: 8.

At least ten counts were recorded for this clonotype. V usage is TRBV4-2 and J usage is TRBJ2-7; 9 nucleotides agree with TRBD1. The ends lost 3 bases at V and 7 bases at J; junction bases unmatched: 10. The CDR3 consists of 15 residues. The germline CDR1 and CDR2 sequences are LGHNA and YNFKEQ. CDR3 protein: CASSQVTGGFGEQYF. CDR3 DNA: TGTGCCAGCAGCCAGGTGACAGGGGGATTCGGGGAGCAGTACTTC.

The V gene is TRBV6-1, the J gene TRBJ1-2; D call uncertain. This CDR3 has 12 amino acids. In germline, CDR1 is MNHNS, CDR2 SASEGT. Trimming shortened V by 6 bases and J by 7 bases, and 12 bases separated the two germline ends. The chain's CDR3 is CASSRSGSGYTF. CDR3 DNA sequence: TGTGCCAGCAGCAGGTCGGGCTCTGGCTACACCTTC.

The chain employs TRBV6-2 or TRBV6-3 and TRBJ1-1; maybe TRBD1 (6 bases). Germline lookup yields CDR1 MNHEY and CDR2 SVGEGT. V shed 9 bases and J shed 6 bases, with 14 bases lying between them. There are 12 residues in the CDR3. The CDR3 protein is CASGWGAAEAFF. CDR3 DNA: TGTGCCAGTGGGTGGGGGGCAGCTGAAGCTTTCTTT.

Comments on this clonotype: A much bigger clone sits one base away, suggesting this may be a read error. The rearrangement uses TRBV6-1 and TRBJ1-4; TRBD1 is a possible D gene (5 bases). The CDR3 consists of 14 residues. Between the trimmed V and J ends, which lost 7 bases and 3 bases, there was a span of 12 bases. Germline values: CDR1 MNHNS, CDR2 SASEGT. For the CDR3, the DNA is TGTGCCAGCACCGGGACTATTTCTAATGAAAAACTGTTTTTT. The encoded protein is CASTGTISNEKLFF.

This clonotype was seen ten or more times. The chain employs TRBV6-1 and TRBJ1-2; tentatively, D is TRBD1 (6 bases). The germline V and J ends were trimmed by 11 bases and 4 bases, with 17 bases remaining between them. This CDR3 is 13 amino acids long. The V gene's germline CDR1 is MNHNS and CDR2 SASEGT. The CDR3 loop reads CACTGQFFYGYTF. The CDR3 region has the DNA TGTGCCTGCACCGGACAGTTCTTCTATGGCTACACCTTC.

As regards this clonotype: This likely reflects a read error, since a far larger clone is one base away. This chain uses TRBV6-8 with TRBJ2-1; 7 bases are a match to TRBD1. V lost 11 bases, J lost 12 bases, and 16 bases stayed unmatched. This CDR3 has 13 amino acids. Germline V lookup: CDR1 MNHGY, CDR2 SAAAGT. The CDR3 sequence is CACNTGSGGRQFF. CDR3 nucleotide sequence: TGTGCCTGCAATACAGGCTCAGGGGGTCGGCAGTTCTTC.

This clonotype has ten or more counts. The gene calls are TRBV12-3 or TRBV12-4 and TRBJ1-1; D uncertain. The CDR3 runs 14 residues. Trimming cost V 4 bases and J 1 base, with 10 bases left between them. The CDR3 sequence is CASSSYRSNTEAFF. The CDR3 region has the DNA TGTGCCAGCAGTTCGTACAGATCGAACACTGAAGCTTTCTTT.

The table lists this clonotype with a few counts. The gene calls are TRBV27 and TRBJ1-1; D is possibly TRBD1 (5 bases). Per the germline V gene, CDR1 is MNHEY and CDR2 is SMNVEV (reference sequence). CDR3 length: 13 amino acids. The V end was cut by 2 bases, the J end by 1 base, with 5 bases between. CDR3 in amino acids: CASSLDRNTEAFF. For the CDR3, the DNA is TGTGCCAGCAGTTTAGACAGGAACACTGAAGCTTTCTTT.

The rearrangement links TRBV24-1 to TRBJ2-4; 9 positions agree with TRBD2. The junction had 10 bases not matched to a gene; V was cut back by 6 bases and J by 8 bases. The CDR3 is 15 amino acids. The germline V gene has CDR1 KGHDR and CDR2 SFDVKD. CDR3 region: CATSSNSGSGDIQYF. CDR3 nucleotides: TGTGCCACCAGTTCAAATAGCGGGAGTGGAGACATTCAGTACTTC.

Concerning this clonotype: A far larger clone lies a single base away; this is likely a read error. The chain uses TRBV27 and TRBJ2-3; D perhaps matches TRBD2 (6 bases). Trimming removed 5 bases at V and 7 bases at J, with 22 bases between. The CDR3 is made up of 16 amino acids. The germline V gene has CDR1 MNHEY and CDR2 SMNVEV (reference sequence). The CDR3 DNA follows: TGTGCCAGCAGTGACGCGCTGCCGGGAGCTGTAAATACGCAGTATTTT. Protein product: CASSDALPGAVNTQYF.

This clonotype was counted ten times or more. The J gene is TRBJ2-3, the V gene TRBV5-1; 9 nucleotides line up with TRBD1. The V gene end was trimmed by 0 bases and the J gene end by 9 bases; junction bases not matched to a gene: 8. The CDR3 consists of 15 residues. The V gene's germline CDR1 is SGHRS and CDR2 YFSETQ. The CDR3 region is CASSLEDRGLGTQYF. The CDR3 DNA follows: TGCGCCAGCAGCTTGGAGGACAGGGGATTGGGCACGCAGTATTTT.

With respect to this clonotype: The conserved phenylalanine or tryptophan normally closing the CDR3 is absent here, so this likely arose from a read error. The gene calls are TRBV5-1 and TRBJ1-2; no clear D. The CDR3 extends over 15 amino acids. CDR1 is SGHRS and CDR2 is YFSETQ in the germline V gene. The CDR3 DNA follows: TGCGCCAGCAGCTTGGAATCTGGTGCTAAATATGGCTACACCCTC. Translating it yields CASSLESGAKYGYTL.

This clonotype occurred many times. The chain couples TRBV5-1 to TRBJ1-3; D call uncertain. Per germline, CDR1 SGHRS and CDR2 YFSETQ. This CDR3 contains 13 residues. Trimming took 4 bases from V and 4 from J, leaving 9 bases between them. The CDR3 bases are TGCGCCAGCAGCCTTATAGGGGGAAACACCATATATTTT. It translates to CASSLIGGNTIYF.

At least ten counts were recorded for this clonotype. This chain joins TRBV27 and TRBJ1-5; TRBD1 agrees at 11 bases. The trim removed 7 bases at V and 10 bases at J, leaving 9 bases unmatched. The germline V gene encodes CDR1 MNHEY and CDR2 SMNVEV (reference sequence). This CDR3 contains 14 residues. The DNA of the CDR3 is TGTGCCAGCACTTCCCGGACAGGGGGCCAACCCCAGCATTTT. Its translation: CASTSRTGGQPQHF.

In this sample, this clonotype turned up once. The junction differs from germline at one of its ends, possibly a read error. The chain employs TRBV6-9 and TRBJ2-7, with D maybe TRBD2 (5 bases). CDR1 and CDR2 (germline): MNHGY, SVAAGI. The CDR3 length is 14 residues. CDR3 sequence (DNA): TGTGCCAGCAGTTCTGTTAGCGTCTCCTACGAGCATTACTTC. This gives the protein CASSSVSVSYEHYF.

This clonotype was recorded many times. This chain links TRBV2 with TRBJ2-2, with 8 bases matching TRBD2. The CDR3 is 15 residues long. The trim removed 6 bases at V and 4 bases at J, leaving 7 bases unmatched. CDR1 is SNHLY and CDR2 is FYNNEI in the germline V gene. For the CDR3, the DNA is TGTGCCAGCAGCCCGACTAGCGCGAGCACCGGGGAGCTGTTTTTT. This codes for CASSPTSASTGELFF. Full variable domain (missing parts from reference TRBV2 and TRBJ2-2): EPEVTQTPSHQVTQMGQEVILRCVPISNHLYFYWYRQILGQKVEFLVSFYNNEISEKSEIFDDQFSVERPDGSNFTLKIRSTKLEDSAMYFCASSPTSASTGELFFGEGSRLTVL.

This clonotype came up many times. The chain has TRBV4-1 and TRBJ2-2, with a possible D match to TRBD1 (5 bases). Trimming removed 6 bases from V and 3 bases from J, with 8 bases in between. The CDR3 covers 13 residues. Looked up from germline, CDR1 is MGHRA and CDR2 is YSYEKL. The CDR3 DNA reads TGCGCCAGCAGGGACACCTACACCGGGGAGCTGTTTTTT. As protein: CASRDTYTGELFF.

A note on this clonotype: A far larger clone is only one base removed, so a read error is likely. The gene calls are TRBV6-5 and TRBJ2-3; 8 nucleotides agree with TRBD2. Trimming at V came to 7 bases and at J to 5 bases, leaving 14 bases not matched to a gene. This CDR3 is 16 amino acids long. Germline V CDR1 and CDR2: MNHEY, SVGAGI. The CDR3 protein is CASKRLTSVGGDTQYF. The CDR3 DNA reads as TGTGCCAGCAAGAGATTGACTAGCGTGGGGGGAGATACGCAGTATTTT.

This clonotype was counted ten times or more. The chain couples TRBV28 to TRBJ1-1; D is unresolved. Germline V gives CDR1 MDHEN, CDR2 SYDVKM. This CDR3 is 12 amino acids long. The V and J ends lost 3 bases and 1 base respectively, with 3 bases between them. The CDR3: CASSLKNTEAFF. Written as DNA, the CDR3 is TGTGCCAGCAGTTTGAAGAACACTGAAGCTTTCTTT.

In its sample, this clonotype was seen many times. This chain uses TRBV6-2 or TRBV6-3 with TRBJ2-5, with D unclear. Trimming took off 6 bases at V and 5 bases at J, with 16 bases between the two ends. This CDR3 comprises 14 residues. The germline CDR1 and CDR2 sequences are MNHEY and SVGEGT. The CDR3 nucleotides are TGTGCCAGCAGCCTGTTCGGACGGAGCGAGACCCAGTACTTC. This gives the protein CASSLFGRSETQYF.